This TCR beta chain came from a study of T cells in Graves' hyperthyroidism and ophthalmopathy. The length of the CDR3 is 18 residues. Trimming removed 0 bases from V and 7 bases from J; junction bases left unmatched: 13. Germline V lookup: CDR1 MGHDK, CDR2 SYGVNS. This clonotype appeared a few times. Amplification of TCR beta CDR3 regions used RNA as the template. A first-round RT-PCR of the TCR CDR3 used the HTBI primer set. From the multiplex PCR reads, TCRdb called clonotypes with MiXCR, one entry per CDR3 protein. The sample comprises some 210,000 distinct CDR3 sequences, roughly a sixth of which are singletons, and approximately 50% rests with the top ten. Among the patients, aged 18 to 65, hyperthyroidism was newly diagnosed and had lasted under 2 months. Any patient presenting with uncontrolled infection, other autoimmune disease, pregnancy or lactation was left out. Used for diagnoses were clinical symptoms, serum thyroxine and TRAb, thyroid ultrasound and orbital computed tomography. The authors obtained PBMCs from roughly 10 ml of fresh peripheral blood.

The sequencing input was blood. This rearrangement joins TRBV25-1 to TRBJ2-1; 9 bases agree with TRBD2. The clonotype comes from a man aged 50 to 60 with Graves' hyperthyroidism. CDR3: CASSEYFQREVPGNEQFF. DNA of the CDR3: TGTGCCAGCAGTGAATATTTCCAGCGGGAGGTCCCTGGGAATGAGCAGTTCTTC. The complete variable domain, with remaining parts taken from reference TRBV25-1 and TRBJ2-1, reads EADIYQTPRYLVIGTGKKITLECSQTMGHDKMYWYQQDPGMELHLIHYSYGVNSTEKGDLSSESTVSRIRTEHFPLTLESARPSHTSQYLCASSEYFQREVPGNEQFFGPGTRLTVL.